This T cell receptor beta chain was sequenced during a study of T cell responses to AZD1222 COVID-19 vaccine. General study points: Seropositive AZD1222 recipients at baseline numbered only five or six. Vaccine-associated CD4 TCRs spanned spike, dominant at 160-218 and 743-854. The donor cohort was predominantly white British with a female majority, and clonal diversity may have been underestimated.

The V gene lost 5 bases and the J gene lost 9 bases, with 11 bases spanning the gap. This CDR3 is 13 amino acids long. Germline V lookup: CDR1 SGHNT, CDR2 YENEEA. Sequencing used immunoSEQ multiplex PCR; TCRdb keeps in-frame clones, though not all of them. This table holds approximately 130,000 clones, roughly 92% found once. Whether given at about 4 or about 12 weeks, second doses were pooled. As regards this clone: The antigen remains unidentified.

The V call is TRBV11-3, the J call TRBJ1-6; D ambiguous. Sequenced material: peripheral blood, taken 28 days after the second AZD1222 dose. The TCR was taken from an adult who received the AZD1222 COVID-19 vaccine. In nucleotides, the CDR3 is TGTGCCAGCAGCCTCCTCGGGAGTTCACCCCTCCACTTT. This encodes CASSLLGSSPLHF.